These 26 T cell receptor beta chains share one sample of origin, sequenced in a study of beta chain features in type 1 diabetes. The entirety of the isolated RNA underwent reverse transcription, so expressed TCRB transcripts were sequenced. Some clones are missing from TCRdb's copy, which holds only in-frame ones; the method was immunoSEQ multiplex PCR. This table has some 63,000 clones, around three fifths appearing once. Sequencing was carried out using Tregs from blood. Receptors originate from a woman younger than 35 in good health.

CDR3 sequence: CASRLSGGGGNTIYF. CDR3 nucleotide sequence: TGTGCCAGCAGGCTTTCAGGGGGCGGTGGAAACACCATATATTTT. The chain combines TRBV14 with TRBJ1-3; 8 bases agree with TRBD1. The germline CDR1 and CDR2 sequences are SGHDN and FVKESK. CDR3 length: 15 residues. V was pared by 6 bases and J by 3 bases, with 7 bases of the junction left unmatched.

This clone came up a few times. This chain connects TRBV4-2 to TRBJ1-1; D is perhaps TRBD1 (5 bases). The CDR3 has 15 residues. Germline V gene data show CDR1 as LGHNA and CDR2 as YNFKEQ. The V gene lost 4 bases and the J gene lost 4 bases, with 16 bases spanning the gap. Written as DNA, the CDR3 is TGTGCCAGCAGCCCTAGCCACGGGGGGGGCACTGAAGCTTTCTTT. Translating it yields CASSPSHGGGTEAFF.

This clone appeared once. The genes are TRBV14 and TRBJ2-1; TRBD2 matches 8 bases. V gave up 4 bases and J gave up 0 bases; unmatched junction bases: 5. The germline V gene encodes CDR1 SGHDN and CDR2 FVKESK. The CDR3 is made up of 16 amino acids. CDR3 in DNA: TGTGCCAGCAGCCGCACTAGCGGCAGCTCCTACAATGAGCAGTTCTTC. Translation gives CASSRTSGSSYNEQFF.

This clone was picked up a small number of times. V and J are TRBV6-5 and TRBJ1-1; D is unresolved. CDR1 is MNHEY, CDR2 SVGAGI, per germline. V lost 2 bases and J 4 bases, leaving 14 bases between the germline ends. The CDR3 is 15 residues long. The CDR3 DNA is TGTGCCAGCAGTTACCTTCCGGGCGGGAGCACTGAAGCTTTCTTT. Protein product: CASSYLPGGSTEAFF.

In DNA, the CDR3 is TGTGCCAGCAGATTCACAGGGAACAATGAGCAGTTCTTC. Residues: CASRFTGNNEQFF. The genes are TRBV6-1 and TRBJ2-1; D perhaps matches TRBD1 (6 bases). CDR1 is MNHNS and CDR2 is SASEGT in the germline V gene. Trimming removed 6 bases at V and 5 bases at J, with 11 bases between. This CDR3 comprises 13 residues.

The sample holds a few counts of this clone. V is TRBV18 and J is TRBJ1-5; D is unresolved. This CDR3 is 13 amino acids long. Germline V CDR1 and CDR2: KGHSH, LQKENI. The V gene lost 3 bases and the J gene lost 5 bases, with 8 bases spanning the gap. The CDR3 region is CASSPERDQPQHF. CDR3 coding DNA: TGTGCCAGCTCACCGGAGAGAGATCAGCCCCAGCATTTT. The whole variable domain, remainder taken from reference TRBV18 and TRBJ1-5, is NAGVMQNPRHLVRRRGQEARLRCSPMKGHSHVYWYRQLPEEGLKFMVYLQKENIIDESGMPKERFSAEFPKEGPSILRIQQVVRGDSAAYFCASSPERDQPQHFGDGTRLSIL.

The chain recombines TRBV4-1 with TRBJ2-5; D possibly corresponds to TRBD2 (6 bases). V was trimmed by 4 bases and J by 5 bases, leaving 17 bases between them. The CDR3 length is 15 residues. The germline V gene encodes CDR1 MGHRA and CDR2 YSYEKL. The CDR3 reads CASSLLSGSGETQYF. The CDR3 region has the DNA TGCGCCAGCAGCCTCCTGTCTGGGAGCGGGGAGACCCAGTACTTC.

This chain joins TRBV7-2 and TRBJ1-1; TRBD1 agrees at 8 bases. Germline assignment: CDR1 SGHTA and CDR2 FQGNSA. The CDR3 has 15 residues. The junction had 4 bases not matched to a gene; V was cut back by 3 bases and J by 1 base. The CDR3 region is CASSFRDRGNTEAFF. The CDR3 region has the DNA TGTGCCAGCAGCTTTCGAGACAGGGGGAACACTGAAGCTTTCTTT.

The V gene is TRBV7-8, the J gene TRBJ2-2, with a tentative D call TRBD1 (5 bases). CDR1 SGHVS and CDR2 FQNEAQ come from the germline V gene. The germline V and J ends were trimmed by 5 bases and 3 bases, with 16 bases remaining between them. This CDR3 spans 16 amino acids. The CDR3 is CASSLGVWGDTGELFF. The CDR3 DNA is TGTGCCAGCAGCCTAGGGGTCTGGGGCGACACCGGGGAGCTGTTTTTT.

The chain couples TRBV7-9 to TRBJ2-7, with a tentative D call TRBD1 (6 bases). There are 14 residues in the CDR3. CDR1 and CDR2 from the germline V gene are SEHNR and FQNEAQ (reference sequence). V was pared by 6 bases and J by 0 bases, with 12 bases between. The CDR3, as DNA: TGTGCCAGCAGTTTTCAGGGGACCTCCTACGAGCAGTACTTC. It encodes CASSFQGTSYEQYF.

Concerning this clone itself: Since a much larger clone is just one base distant, this may be a read error. The rearrangement uses TRBV29-1 and TRBJ2-5, with 7 bases that match TRBD2. Germline V gives CDR1 SQVTM, CDR2 ANQGSEA. CDR3 length equals 13 residues. CDR3 sequence reads: CSVRDYPQGTQYF. For the CDR3, the DNA is TGCAGCGTTCGGGACTACCCTCAAGGGACCCAGTACTTC. Full variable domain (outside the CDR3, taken from reference TRBV29-1 and TRBJ2-5): SAVISQKPSRDICQRGTSLTIQCQVDSQVTMMFWYRQQPGQSLTLIATANQGSEATYESGFVIDKFPISRPNLTFSTLTVSNMSPEDSSIYLCSVRDYPQGTQYFGPGTRLLVL.

This chain connects TRBV7-8 to TRBJ2-3, with TRBD1 matching 8 bases. CDR3 length: 16 residues. V lost 5 bases to trimming and J lost 2 bases; unmatched junction nucleotides: 9. Germline CDR1 is SGHVS and CDR2 is FQNEAQ. Here the CDR3 DNA reads TGTGCCAGCAGCGCCCGACAGGGGTCATACACAGATACGCAGTATTTT. Protein sequence: CASSARQGSYTDTQYF.

The rearrangement joins TRBV6-1 to TRBJ1-2; TRBD1 aligns across 7 bases. V shed 6 bases and J 3 bases; nucleotides not matched to a gene: 10. Germline lookup yields CDR1 MNHNS and CDR2 SASEGT. This CDR3 has 15 residues. CDR3 sequence: CASRGTGGQHYGYTF. The CDR3 coding sequence is TGTGCCAGCAGGGGGACTGGGGGACAGCACTATGGCTACACCTTC.

The V gene is TRBV6-6, the J gene TRBJ1-3; 8 nucleotides agree with TRBD1. Per the germline V gene, CDR1 is MNHNY and CDR2 is SVGAGI (reference sequence). The CDR3 loop spans 15 amino acids. Losses at the gene ends were 6 bases for V and 4 bases for J; bases not matched to a gene: 8. The CDR3 spells CASRAPQGAGNTIYF. For the CDR3, the DNA is TGTGCCAGCAGGGCTCCCCAGGGGGCAGGAAACACCATATATTTT.

The CDR3 reads CASSQDPAGYSYEQYF. CDR3 bases: TGCGCCAGCAGCCAAGATCCAGCGGGGTACTCCTACGAGCAGTACTTC. This chain links TRBV4-1 with TRBJ2-5, with 7 bases that match TRBD2. The J call is doubtful: the DNA matches TRBJ2-7 better. The CDR3 is 16 amino acids. Germline lookup yields CDR1 MGHRA and CDR2 YSYEKL.

The chain links TRBV7-2 to TRBJ1-2, with 8 bases fitting TRBD1. Germline V lookup: CDR1 SGHTA, CDR2 FQGNSA. J gave up 5 bases and V 1 base, and 6 bases lay outside the gene matches. This CDR3 contains 15 residues. The CDR3, as DNA: TGTGCCAGCAGCTTAGGCGGACAGGGTAATTATGGCTACACCTTC. Encoded protein: CASSLGGQGNYGYTF.

This sequence joins TRBV6-5 and TRBJ1-3; D remains unclear. V shed 0 bases and J shed 8 bases, with 17 bases lying between them. CDR1 MNHEY and CDR2 SVGAGI come from the germline V gene. There are 16 residues in the CDR3. The CDR3: CASSYSRLPPPDTIYF. The CDR3 DNA reads TGTGCCAGCAGTTACTCGCGACTCCCCCCGCCGGACACCATATATTTT.

CDR3 loop: CASSTLQGRTFF. The CDR3 region has the DNA TGTGCCAGCAGCACCTTACAGGGAAGAACTTTCTTT. The chain combines TRBV7-2 with TRBJ1-1; D perhaps matches TRBD1 (6 bases). This CDR3 has 12 amino acids. Germline lookup yields CDR1 SGHTA and CDR2 FQGNSA. V was shortened by 5 bases and J by 12 bases, with 16 bases between the two germline ends.

The chain employs TRBV30 and TRBJ2-1; D might be TRBD1 (5 bases). The V end was cut by 1 base, the J end by 6 bases, with 7 bases between. This CDR3 spans 12 amino acids. Germline V CDR1 and CDR2: GTSNPN, SVGIG (reference sequence). The DNA for the CDR3 is TGTGCCTGGAGTGGGCAGGGCAATGAGCAGTTCTTC. Translated: CAWSGQGNEQFF.

This sequence joins TRBV19 and TRBJ1-5, with 7 bases fitting TRBD1. Trimming cost V 8 bases and J 3 bases; bases outside gene matches: 4. Germline V lookup: CDR1 LNHDA, CDR2 SQIVND (reference sequence). The CDR3 contains 13 residues. CDR3 amino acids: CASGDSSNQPQHF. The DNA of the CDR3 is TGTGCCAGTGGGGACAGCTCCAATCAGCCCCAGCATTTT.

There are many counts of this clone. The rearrangement joins TRBV5-6 to TRBJ2-4, with TRBD1 matching over 11 bases. V shed 2 bases and J 7 bases; nucleotides not matched to a gene: 2. The CDR3 is made up of 14 amino acids. Per germline, CDR1 SGHDT and CDR2 YYEEEE. CDR3 region: CASSLRDRGNIQYF. CDR3 nucleotide sequence: TGTGCCAGCAGCTTAAGGGACAGGGGGAACATTCAGTACTTC.

The chain joins TRBV9 to TRBJ1-2; 7 nucleotides agree with TRBD1. J lost 8 bases, V lost 0 bases, and 4 bases had no gene match. This CDR3 has 13 amino acids. Germline CDR1 reads SGDLS; CDR2 reads YYNGEE. CDR3: CASSVGQGVGYTF. The CDR3 DNA reads TGTGCCAGCAGCGTAGGGCAGGGGGTAGGCTACACCTTC.

V is TRBV20-1 and J is TRBJ2-1, with TRBD1 matching 8 bases. This CDR3 has 11 residues. The germline V gene has CDR1 DFQATT and CDR2 SNEGSKA (reference sequence). J gave up 12 bases and V 6 bases, and 7 bases lay outside the gene matches. The CDR3 DNA follows: TGCAGTGCGCCTCAGGGGGCCGGGCAGTTCTTC. Translated, it gives CSAPQGAGQFF.

The chain couples TRBV7-2 to TRBJ2-3; TRBD2 matches 9 bases. V was clipped by 7 bases and J by 3 bases; unmatched bases: 5. From germline, CDR1 is SGHTA and CDR2 FQGNSA. The CDR3 totals 14 residues. CDR3 residues: CASNSGGFTDTQYF. DNA for the CDR3: TGTGCCAGCAATAGCGGGGGATTTACAGATACGCAGTATTTT.

A single count supports this clone. The J gene is TRBJ2-7, the V gene TRBV18; 9 bases agree with TRBD1. Germline-derived CDR1 and CDR2 are KGHSH and LQKENI. The CDR3 consists of 15 residues. V shed 6 bases, J shed 5 bases, and the junction held 11 bases outside the gene matches. CDR3 region: CASSLRDRAFHEQYF. DNA of the CDR3: TGTGCCAGCTCCCTCCGGGACAGGGCGTTCCACGAGCAGTACTTC.

In DNA, the CDR3 is TGCGCCAGCTCGGACAGGGGAGAAAATTCACCCCTCCACTTT. It codes for CASSDRGENSPLHF. This rearrangement joins TRBV10-1 to TRBJ1-6; 9 bases match TRBD1. The V and J ends lost 8 bases and 7 bases, in that order; junction bases with no gene match: 6. CDR1 is WNHNN, CDR2 SYGVQD, per germline (reference sequence). This CDR3 is built from 14 residues.